This T cell receptor beta chain was documented in a study of OX40 agonist ivuxolimab in advanced cancers. Study context: Ivuxolimab is an agonistic anti-OX40 (CD134) antibody, and patients were treated with it.

As regards this clone: As yet, its antigen is unknown.

Autoimmune disease history or systemic immunosuppression was exclusionary. The CDR3 contains 15 residues. Germline values: CDR1 MGHRA, CDR2 YSYEKL. V was pared by 5 bases and J by 1 base, with 13 bases between. Data came from immunoSEQ multiplex PCR; TCRdb stores just in-frame clones and leaves some out. The sample holds 30,000 to 40,000 clones, roughly 76% seen once. Study results and caveats: The study did not work out the antigen specificity of the expanded peripheral T cells. With doses of 0.1 to 3.0 mg/kg, CD4+ and CD8+ blood T cells had undergone clonal expansion by week 6.

The sequence was obtained from an adult with an advanced solid tumor such as melanoma, head and neck, liver or kidney cancer. The chain carries TRBV4-1 and TRBJ2-3; no definite D call. Sample: CD4+ or CD8+ T cells sorted from blood, taken in a trial of the OX40 agonist ivuxolimab. The CDR3 region is CASSSGPLGTDTQYF. CDR3 in DNA: TGCGCCAGCAGCTCCGGGCCCCTGGGCACAGATACGCAGTATTTT.